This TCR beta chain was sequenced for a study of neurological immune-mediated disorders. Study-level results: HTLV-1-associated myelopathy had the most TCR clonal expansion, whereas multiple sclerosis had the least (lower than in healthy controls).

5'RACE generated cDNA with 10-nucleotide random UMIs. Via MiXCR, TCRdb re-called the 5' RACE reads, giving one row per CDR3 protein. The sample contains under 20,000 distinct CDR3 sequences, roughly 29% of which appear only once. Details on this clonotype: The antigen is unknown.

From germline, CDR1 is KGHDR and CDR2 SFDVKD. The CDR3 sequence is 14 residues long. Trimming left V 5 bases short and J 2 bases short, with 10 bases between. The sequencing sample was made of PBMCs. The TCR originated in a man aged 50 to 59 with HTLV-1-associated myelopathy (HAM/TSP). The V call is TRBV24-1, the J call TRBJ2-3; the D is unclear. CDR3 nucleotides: TGTGCCACCAGTGCAAGTAGACCCACAGATACGCAGTATTTT. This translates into CATSASRPTDTQYF.